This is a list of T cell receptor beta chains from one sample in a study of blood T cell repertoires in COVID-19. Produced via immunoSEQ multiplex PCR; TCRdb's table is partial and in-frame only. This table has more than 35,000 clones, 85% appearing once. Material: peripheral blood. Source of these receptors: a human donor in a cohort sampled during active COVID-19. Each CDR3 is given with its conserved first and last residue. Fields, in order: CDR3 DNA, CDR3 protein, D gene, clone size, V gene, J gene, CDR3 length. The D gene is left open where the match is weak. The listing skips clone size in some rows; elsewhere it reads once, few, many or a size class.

TGTGCCAGCAGCTTAGGACTAGCGGGACGGGGCACCGGGGAGCTGTTTTTT	CASSLGLAGRGTGELFF	TRBD2	once	TRBV7-2	TRBJ2-2	17
TGTGCCAGCAGCACTGGAGATACGCAGTATTTT	CASSTGDTQYF	-	few	TRBV12-3/TRBV12-4	TRBJ2-3	11
TGTGCCACCAAAAGGGGGAACCTTAACTATGGCTACACCTTC	CATKRGNLNYGYTF	-	-	TRBV6-5	TRBJ1-2	14
TGTGCCAGCAGTTACTTAGACACGGGATCCTACGAGCAGTACTTC	CASSYLDTGSYEQYF	-	-	TRBV6-6	TRBJ2-7	15
TGTGCCAGCAGCTTAGGCCGCGCGGACTACAATGAGCAGTTCTTC	CASSLGRADYNEQFF	-	-	TRBV7-3	TRBJ2-1	15
TGTGCCAGCAGCATGGACAGGCTCTCTAACTATGGCTACACCTTC	CASSMDRLSNYGYTF	TRBD1	few	TRBV2	TRBJ1-2	15
TGCGCCAGCACCCCTGGGGGGGAGACCCAGTACTTC	CASTPGGETQYF	-	-	TRBV5-1	TRBJ2-5	12
TGTGCCAGCAGTCTGGACAGGGCCGGTAATTCACCCCTCCACTTT	CASSLDRAGNSPLHF	TRBD1	-	TRBV27	TRBJ1-6	15
TGTGCCAGCAGCTTAGGCCCAACCGGGGAGCTGTTTTTT	CASSLGPTGELFF	-	-	TRBV7-3	TRBJ2-2	13
TGTGCCAGCAGTTACTCGAGCGGGCGGCTAAACAATGAGCAGTTCTTC	CASSYSSGRLNNEQFF	-	-	TRBV6-2/TRBV6-3	TRBJ2-1	16
TGTGCCAGCAGCGCCTCGACTAGCGGGTTTTCCTACGAGCAGTACTTC	CASSASTSGFSYEQYF	TRBD2	-	TRBV5-4	TRBJ2-7	16
TGTGCCAGCAGTTTAGCCCCGGCTAACTATGGCTACACCTTC	CASSLAPANYGYTF	-	-	TRBV27	TRBJ1-2	14
TGTGCCAGCAGCTACACCGAGCGGGAGACCCAGTACTTC	CASSYTERETQYF	-	-	TRBV7-6	TRBJ2-5	13
TGCGCCAGCAGTGAGAGAGGAGCTAGCGCAGATACGCAGTATTTT	CASSERGASADTQYF	-	-	TRBV10-2	TRBJ2-3	15
TGTGCCGCTTTGACACAAAACTATGGCTACACCTTC	CAALTQNYGYTF	-	-	TRBV6-5	TRBJ1-2	12
TGTGCCAGCAGTTCGACAGGGGGTGGCTCCTACGAGCAGTACTTC	CASSSTGGGSYEQYF	TRBD1	-	TRBV27	TRBJ2-7	15
TGTGCCAGCAGCCCCTCGGATAGTTTAAGGAGAGCCATGGAAGGAAGGCAGTTCTTC	CASSPSDSLRRAMEGRQFF	-	few	TRBV27	TRBJ2-1	19
TGTGCTAGCAGCCCAGTGGGAGGGCCGGAGACCCAGTACTTC	CASSPVGGPETQYF	TRBD2	-	TRBV7-7	TRBJ2-5	14
TGTGCCAGCAGTCCTAGCGGGGGGGCGGCAGATACGCAGTATTTT	CASSPSGGAADTQYF	TRBD2	-	TRBV2	TRBJ2-3	15
TGTGCCAGCAGCGCCCCGGGACTAGCGGTCAATGAGCAGTTCTTC	CASSAPGLAVNEQFF	TRBD2	-	TRBV6-2/TRBV6-3	TRBJ2-1	15
TGTGCCAGCAGCCCCAGACAGGGGTCGGGCTCGGACACCGGGGAGCTGTTTTTT	CASSPRQGSGSDTGELFF	TRBD1	-	TRBV7-9	TRBJ2-2	18
TGCAGCGTTCTAGCGGGGACCACCCGTTTAGTTAGCTTCGGCTCCTACAATGAGCAGTTCTTC	CSVLAGTTRLVSFGSYNEQFF	TRBD2	once	TRBV29-1	TRBJ2-1	21
TGTGCCAGCAGCGTCGGACAGGGCCCCTACGAGCAGTACTTC	CASSVGQGPYEQYF	TRBD1	-	TRBV9	TRBJ2-7	14
TGTGCCTGGAGTCCGCCGGGGAGGACTAACCTCTATGGCTACACCTTC	CAWSPPGRTNLYGYTF	-	-	TRBV30	TRBJ1-2	16
TGTGCCAGCAGGACTTTACAAGAGACCCAGTACTTC	CASRTLQETQYF	-	-	TRBV12-3/TRBV12-4	TRBJ2-5	12
TGTGCCAGCAGTTACGGATCCGGGACAGGTTTCTACGAGCAGTACTTC	CASSYGSGTGFYEQYF	TRBD1	-	TRBV6-5	TRBJ2-7	16
TGTGCCAGCACCTACAGGGGGATGGGGTCCTACGAGCAGTACTTC	CASTYRGMGSYEQYF	TRBD1	-	TRBV6-5	TRBJ2-7	15
TGTGCTAGTGGTTTACGACCGACTAGCGGGACCGATGAGCAGTTCTTC	CASGLRPTSGTDEQFF	TRBD2	-	TRBV12-5	TRBJ2-1	16
TGTGCCAGCAGCTCGGAGACAGGGAAAGAAGCTTTCTTT	CASSSETGKEAFF	TRBD1	-	TRBV5-4	TRBJ1-1	13
TGTGCCAGCAGCGCCGACCTTCATTGGACAGGGGGCCGGGGCTACACCTTC	CASSADLHWTGGRGYTF	TRBD1	-	TRBV9	TRBJ1-2	17
TGTGCCATCAGTGAGGAGGCGGGGCGCTCTACCGGGGAGCTGTTTTTT	CAISEEAGRSTGELFF	-	-	TRBV10-3	TRBJ2-2	16
TGTGCCAGCAGCGGCGGGACAGGGTATACCGGTGAGCAGTTCTTC	CASSGGTGYTGEQFF	TRBD1	once	TRBV9	TRBJ2-1	15
TGTGCCAGCAGCTCTAGACTAGCGGGGATCTACGAGCAGTACTTC	CASSSRLAGIYEQYF	TRBD2	-	TRBV7-6	TRBJ2-7	15
TGTGCCAGCAGCCAGATGGGGACTTCCAACTACAATGAGCAGTTCTTC	CASSQMGTSNYNEQFF	-	-	TRBV3-1/TRBV3-2	TRBJ2-1	16
TGTGCCAGCAGCTTAAATTTCGGCGAGCAGTACTTC	CASSLNFGEQYF	-	few	TRBV7-9	TRBJ2-7	12
TGTGCCAGCAGTTTCCAGCGGACAGATGAAGCTTTCTTT	CASSFQRTDEAFF	-	-	TRBV12-3/TRBV12-4	TRBJ1-1	13
TGTGCCAGCAGCGTGAAGCAGTTCGCAGCGATTCGGAACACTGAAGCTTTCTTT	CASSVKQFAAIRNTEAFF	-	-	TRBV9	TRBJ1-1	18
TGTGCCAGCAGGGGGGACAGGGTCTTCGGTGGCTACACCTTC	CASRGDRVFGGYTF	TRBD1	-	TRBV6-5	TRBJ1-2	14
TGTGCCAGCAGCTCCAAAAGGAGGGACAATGAGCAGTTCTTC	CASSSKRRDNEQFF	-	-	TRBV11-3	TRBJ2-1	14
TGTGCCAGCAGCTTAGCCGTACAGGGGAGGAGTAACACTGAAGCTTTCTTT	CASSLAVQGRSNTEAFF	TRBD1	-	TRBV7-8	TRBJ1-1	17
TGTGCCAGCAAGGGACAGGGTGGTTCACCCCTCCACTTT	CASKGQGGSPLHF	TRBD1	-	TRBV27	TRBJ1-6	13
TGTGCCAGCAGCGTAGCAACGGGGATGAACACTGAAGCTTTCTTT	CASSVATGMNTEAFF	-	-	TRBV9	TRBJ1-1	15
TGTGCCAGCAGCTTGGCCCTACTAATTACGTACACTGAAGCTTTCTTT	CASSLALLITYTEAFF	-	-	TRBV5-8	TRBJ1-1	16
TGTGCCAGCAGCGACAGGGGGCTTATTAATGAAAAACTGTTTTTT	CASSDRGLINEKLFF	TRBD1	-	TRBV2	TRBJ1-4	15
TGTGCCAGCAGTATGGAACAGGGGGCCTACGAGCAGTACTTC	CASSMEQGAYEQYF	TRBD1	-	TRBV25-1	TRBJ2-7	14
TGTGCCAGCAGCTTCGCACAGGCCTCCTACGAGCAGTACTTC	CASSFAQASYEQYF	-	-	TRBV11-2	TRBJ2-7	14
TGTGCCTGGAAATCCCAGGGTGACGAGCAGTACTTC	CAWKSQGDEQYF	-	-	TRBV30	TRBJ2-7	12
TGTGCCAGCGGTAGGGAGCGGGAGTCAGGGGAGCTGTTTTTT	CASGRERESGELFF	TRBD2	few	TRBV6-5	TRBJ2-2	14
TGTGCCAGCAGCCGAACGCGGGGCCCAGTTGCTAATGAAAAACTGTTTTTT	CASSRTRGPVANEKLFF	-	once	TRBV6-6	TRBJ1-4	17
TGTGCCAGCACTCCAACAACAGGCTACGAGCAGTACTTC	CASTPTTGYEQYF	-	-	TRBV7-2	TRBJ2-7	13
TGTGCCAGCAGCTTGGCGGGCGGGGGGGATTACAATGAGCAGTTCTTC	CASSLAGGGDYNEQFF	TRBD2	-	TRBV5-4	TRBJ2-1	16
TGTGCCAGCAGCGAACAGCACAATCAGCCCCAGCATTTT	CASSEQHNQPQHF	-	-	TRBV21-1	TRBJ1-5	13
TGTGCCAGTAGTATAGGACAGTATGGCTACACCTTC	CASSIGQYGYTF	-	-	TRBV19	TRBJ1-2	12
TGTGCCAGCAGCCCGCAGGGGGCATCTAACTATGGCTACACCTTC	CASSPQGASNYGYTF	TRBD1	-	TRBV3-1/TRBV3-2	TRBJ1-2	15
TGCGCCAGCAGCCAAGAGGGGGCAGGTCGAGCTCCCACTAACTATGGCTACACCTTC	CASSQEGAGRAPTNYGYTF	-	-	TRBV4-3	TRBJ1-2	19
TGTGCCAGCAGCTTGGGGGGACAGTTAAACATTCAGTACTTC	CASSLGGQLNIQYF	TRBD1	-	TRBV5-5	TRBJ2-4	14
TGTGCCAGCAGCTTAGACGGGGAGAGCTCCTACAATGAGCAGTTCTTC	CASSLDGESSYNEQFF	-	-	TRBV11-3	TRBJ2-1	16